This T cell receptor beta chain is from a study of long-term antiretroviral therapy in people with HIV (dated by TCRdb to 2021 to 2024). Some background on the complete study: Collection of the earliest samples took place about a decade ahead of the 2015 WHO recommendation for immediate ART, at a time when ART was typically delayed until CD4 counts fell. Whether ART initiation and durable HIV suppression were associated with changes in peripheral blood TRB repertoire composition and diversity was tested in a retrospective serial study. A total of some 200 cryopreserved PBMC samples came from approximately 30 adults with confirmed HIV infection and were collected serially over a mean of about 6 years (range 1-12). Of the approximately 30 participants with HIV, ten to eleven were female. Test extractions of a monoclonal T-cell line alongside 30 to 35 polyclonal samples showed no cross-contamination during QIAcube processing.

The immunoSEQ hsTCRB v3.0 assay was used at survey level resolution to sequence the TRB variable region. The targeted TRB sequencing depth was about 35,000-55,000 T-cell genomes per sample. TRB libraries were pooled and sequenced on an Illumina MiSeq using a v3 150-cycle kit. As for the authors' bioinformatics: Analysis of repertoires was carried out in R inside a reproducible Nextflow workflow spanning QC, data transformation and analysis. LymphoSeq2, an R package for AIRR-Seq data exploration, was used to implement custom analyses. A handful of samples that produced fewer than 5000 total TRB sequences were removed, so some 180 HIV repertoires were analyzed. Of the roughly 190 retained HIV repertoires, about 59 were collected before and roughly 130 after ART initiation. Repertoires were downsampled to 5000 TRB nucleotide sequences, with summary statistics averaged over 100 downsampling iterations. Only TRB sequences with CDR3 regions of at least seven amino acids were retained for analysis. Two measures captured diversity: a Shannon entropy-derived clonality score and the Gini coefficient. In the repertoire networks, any two of the top 5000 CDR3 amino acid sequences were linked whenever the two sequences differed by an edit distance of one. GLIPH2 predicted antigen specificity groups and MHC restriction for TRB CDR3 amino acid sequences. To flag known CMV, EBV, HIV or tissue antigen associations, CDR3 amino acid sequences were matched against VDJdb and McPAS-TCR. Pre-ART, post-ART and control groups were compared with Wilcoxon signed-rank tests and Holm-Bonferroni correction. TCRdb retrieved this table from immuneACCESS and kept in-frame rearrangements only. Not all clones are present; in checked studies, unresolved V genes account for under half, and no reason is known for the remainder. V, J and clone size derive from that table, while D and trimming were established from the DNA sequence. A total of 13,000 to 15,000 clones appear in this sample, over 75% of them only once. Of the sample, more than 9% is held by the ten largest clones.

Findings and caveats that apply to the study as a whole: The samples span the years 2004 to 2017, and the ART regimens used may be less effective than current regimens. Starting ART was linked to a significant rise in TRB diversity, yet even with long-term ART the diversity remained significantly lower than in transplant donor controls. Expanded TRB clones identified before ART initiation dominated the repertoire at all time points, although this dominance fluctuated and declined in many PLHIV after ART. Inferences about post-ART repertoire changes were limited because no data were available on ART adherence, viral resistance or therapy changes. Because cell numbers in pre-ART samples were limited, unsorted PBMC were profiled instead of sorted CD4+ and CD8+ T cells. Owing to limited PBMC availability, only the TCR beta chain was sequenced, without alpha chain pairing. Compared with controls, HIV repertoires had narrower CDR3 length ranges, and the network structure pointed to an antigen-experienced repertoire that shifted only slightly toward naive after ART.

CDR1 and CDR2, looked up from the germline V gene, are SGHDT and YYEEEE. Trimming costs V 0 bases and J 4 bases, and their ends lie 12 bases apart. The CDR3, cysteine through phenylalanine, is 15 amino acids long. Only the CDR3 portion is preserved as DNA: 45 bases, with reading frame beginning at the first base. In the case of this clone: The antigen it binds to is not known. Per-base qualities were not stored, and no clone one base away is much larger.

Participants were included only if at least one PBMC sample before ART initiation and at least two post-ART samples were available. Every participant with HIV received treatment in the United States of America. Before DNA extraction, cryopreserved samples of about 1-10 million PBMC were thawed and washed. At the time of the earliest PBMC sample, participants with HIV were aged between roughly 20 and 60 years. Per participant, PBMC samples came from 1-4 timepoints prior to ART initiation and 2-8 timepoints following ART initiation, for a median of 7 samples. For every participant, serial HIV viral load, CD4+ T-cell count, ART history and demographic data were obtained. Using a Qiagen kit on a QIAcube, genomic DNA was extracted from unsorted PBMC, with samples processed in batches of 12.

The V gene is TRBV5-6 and the J gene is TRBJ2-3, and possibly TRBD2, on 6 matching bases. Source: unsorted PBMCs, taken 6.2 years after starting antiretroviral therapy. This clonotype originated in a man aged 35 to 55 with HIV. CDR3 region: CASSLGLEKADTQYF. At the DNA level, the sequence is TGTGCCAGCAGCTTGGGACTAGAGAAGGCAGATACGCAGTATTTT. With all but the CDR3 taken from the reference TRBV5-6 and TRBJ2-3 genes, the full variable domain is: DAGVTQSPTHLIKTRGQQVTLRCSPKSGHDTVSWYQQALGQGPQFIFQYYEEEERQRGNFPDRFSGHQFPNYSSELNVNALLLGDSALYLCASSLGLEKADTQYFGPGTRLTVL.